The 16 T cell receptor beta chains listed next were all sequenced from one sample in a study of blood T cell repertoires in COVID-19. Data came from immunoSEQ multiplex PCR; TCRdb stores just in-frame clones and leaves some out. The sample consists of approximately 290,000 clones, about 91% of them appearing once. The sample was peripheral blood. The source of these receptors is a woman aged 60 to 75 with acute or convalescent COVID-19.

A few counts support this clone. The CDR3 protein is CSVVGRTGSTGELFF. In DNA form, the CDR3 reads TGCAGCGTTGTCGGTAGGACAGGGTCCACCGGGGAGCTGTTTTTT. This chain links TRBV29-1 with TRBJ2-2; 8 nucleotides match TRBD1. With V trimmed by 4 bases and J by 4 bases, 8 bases remained unmatched. The CDR3 is made up of 15 amino acids. In germline, CDR1 is SQVTM, CDR2 ANQGSEA.

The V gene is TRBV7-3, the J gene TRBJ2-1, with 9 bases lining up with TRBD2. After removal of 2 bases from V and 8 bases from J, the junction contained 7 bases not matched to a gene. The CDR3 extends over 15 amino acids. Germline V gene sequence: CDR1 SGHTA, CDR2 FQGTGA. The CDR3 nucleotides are TGTGCCAGCAGCTTAGGTAGCGGGAGTGCCGATGAGCAGTTCTTC. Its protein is CASSLGSGSADEQFF.

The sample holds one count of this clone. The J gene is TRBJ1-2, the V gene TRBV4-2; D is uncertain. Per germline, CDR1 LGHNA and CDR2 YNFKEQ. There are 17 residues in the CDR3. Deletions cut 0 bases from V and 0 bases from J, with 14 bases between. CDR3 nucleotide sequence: TGTGCCAGCAGCCAAGACCTACCGACGGGAGCTAACTATGGCTACACCTTC. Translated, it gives CASSQDLPTGANYGYTF.

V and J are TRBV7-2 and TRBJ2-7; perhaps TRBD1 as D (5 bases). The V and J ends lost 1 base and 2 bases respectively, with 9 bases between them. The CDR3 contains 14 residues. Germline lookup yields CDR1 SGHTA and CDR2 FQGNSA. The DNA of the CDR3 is TGTGCCAGCAGCTTAGATAGGGGCACCTACGAGCAGTACTTC. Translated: CASSLDRGTYEQYF.

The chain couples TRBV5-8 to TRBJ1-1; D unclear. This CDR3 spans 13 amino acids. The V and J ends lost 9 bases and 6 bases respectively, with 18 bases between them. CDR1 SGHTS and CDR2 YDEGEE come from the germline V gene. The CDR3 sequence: CATQLLTGPEAFF. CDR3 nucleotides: TGTGCCACCCAACTCCTTACCGGTCCTGAAGCTTTCTTT.

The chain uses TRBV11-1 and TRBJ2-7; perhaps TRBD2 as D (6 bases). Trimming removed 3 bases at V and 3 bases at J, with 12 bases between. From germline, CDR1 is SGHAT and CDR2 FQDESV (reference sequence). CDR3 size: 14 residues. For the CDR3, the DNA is TGTGCCAGCAGCTTCCGGGACTGGATCTACGAGCAGTACTTC. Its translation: CASSFRDWIYEQYF.

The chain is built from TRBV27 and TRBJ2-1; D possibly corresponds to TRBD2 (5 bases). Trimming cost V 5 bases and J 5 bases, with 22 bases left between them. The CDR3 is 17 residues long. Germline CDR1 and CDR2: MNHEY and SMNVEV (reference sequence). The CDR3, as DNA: TGTGCCAGCAGTCCTATATCAACTAGGACTGTAGACAATGAGCAGTTCTTC. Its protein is CASSPISTRTVDNEQFF.

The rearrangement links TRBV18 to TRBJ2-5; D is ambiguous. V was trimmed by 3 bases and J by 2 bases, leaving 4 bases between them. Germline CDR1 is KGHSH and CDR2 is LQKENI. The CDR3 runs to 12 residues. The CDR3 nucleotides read TGTGCCAGCTCACCGACACAAGAGACCCAGTACTTC. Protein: CASSPTQETQYF.

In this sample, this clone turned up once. In DNA, the CDR3 is TGTGCCACCAGTCCAGGGGAAGTTGGGACCGGGGAGCTGTTTTTT. This translates into CATSPGEVGTGELFF. The chain employs TRBV24-1 and TRBJ2-2; TRBD1 is a possible D gene (6 bases). This CDR3 is built from 15 residues. V dropped 6 bases and J dropped 5 bases, with 15 bases sitting between them. Germline CDR1 KGHDR, CDR2 SFDVKD.

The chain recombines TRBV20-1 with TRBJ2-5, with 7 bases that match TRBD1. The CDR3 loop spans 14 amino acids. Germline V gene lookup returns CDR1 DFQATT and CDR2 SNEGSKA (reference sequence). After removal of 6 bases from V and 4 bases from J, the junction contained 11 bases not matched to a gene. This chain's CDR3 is CSASGNRGGETQYF. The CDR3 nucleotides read TGCAGTGCCAGTGGGAACAGGGGTGGAGAGACCCAGTACTTC.

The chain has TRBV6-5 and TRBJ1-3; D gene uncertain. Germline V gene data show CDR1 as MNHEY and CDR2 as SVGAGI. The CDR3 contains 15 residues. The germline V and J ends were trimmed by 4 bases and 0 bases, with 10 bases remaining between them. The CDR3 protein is CASSSLTGSGNTIYF. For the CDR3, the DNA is TGTGCCAGCAGTTCCCTCACGGGCTCTGGAAACACCATATATTTT.

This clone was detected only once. The DNA of the CDR3 is TGTGCCAGCAAGACAGATTATGGCTACACCTTC. Residues: CASKTDYGYTF. The chain has TRBV6-5 and TRBJ1-2; weak D call: TRBD1 (5 bases). Germline V gives CDR1 MNHEY, CDR2 SVGAGI. The ends were cut back, 7 bases at V and 5 bases at J, with 8 bases in the middle. The CDR3 spans 11 residues.

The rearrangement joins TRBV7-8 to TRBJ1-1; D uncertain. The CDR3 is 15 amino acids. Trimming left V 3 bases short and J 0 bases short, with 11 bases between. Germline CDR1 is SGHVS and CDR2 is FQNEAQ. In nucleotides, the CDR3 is TGTGCCAGCAGCTTTGGTACGGGGATGAACACTGAAGCTTTCTTT. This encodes CASSFGTGMNTEAFF.

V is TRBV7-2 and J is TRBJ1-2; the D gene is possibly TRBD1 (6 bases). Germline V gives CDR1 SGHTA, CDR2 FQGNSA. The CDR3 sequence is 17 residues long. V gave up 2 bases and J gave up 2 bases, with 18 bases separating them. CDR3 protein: CASSLLLVGQINYGYTF. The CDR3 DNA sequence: TGTGCCAGCAGCTTATTATTAGTTGGACAGATAAACTATGGCTACACCTTC.

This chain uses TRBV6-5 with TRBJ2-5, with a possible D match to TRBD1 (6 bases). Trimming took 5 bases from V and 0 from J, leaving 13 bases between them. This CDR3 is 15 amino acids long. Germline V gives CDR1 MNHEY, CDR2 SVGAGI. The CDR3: CASSTLGTNQETQYF. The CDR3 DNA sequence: TGTGCCAGCAGTACCCTCGGGACAAACCAAGAGACCCAGTACTTC.

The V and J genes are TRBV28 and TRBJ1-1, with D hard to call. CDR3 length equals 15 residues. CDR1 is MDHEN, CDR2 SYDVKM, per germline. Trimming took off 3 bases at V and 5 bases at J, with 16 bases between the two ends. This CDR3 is CASSLLTIRRTEAFF. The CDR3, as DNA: TGTGCCAGCAGTTTGTTGACAATACGAAGAACTGAAGCTTTCTTT.